Presented here are 2 T cell receptor beta chains from one specimen sequenced in a study of control samples from healthy donors and cancer patients. Sequencing was performed with immunoSEQ multiplex PCR; in TCRdb, only in-frame clones are kept and a portion is missing. The sample yields under 130,000 clones, 83% seen once. The sample was blood. The receptors originated from a woman aged 45-59 years in good health.

The chain is built from TRBV7-2 and TRBJ2-1; D is unresolved. The CDR3 runs 15 residues. Germline CDR1 and CDR2: SGHTA and FQGNSA. V shed 1 base and J shed 0 bases, with 7 bases lying between them. The CDR3 DNA follows: TGTGCCAGCAGCTTAGGCCTAACCTCCTACAATGAGCAGTTCTTC. Encoded protein: CASSLGLTSYNEQFF.

This clone has just one count. The chain links TRBV6-5 to TRBJ2-2; D is possibly TRBD2 (5 bases). Germline CDR1 and CDR2: MNHEY and SVGAGI. The CDR3 contains 13 residues. V lost 6 bases and J 6 bases, leaving 11 bases between the germline ends. The CDR3 loop is CASRLVSPGELFF. The CDR3 DNA reads as TGTGCCAGCAGACTAGTTTCCCCCGGGGAGCTGTTTTTT.